This entry concerns a single TCR beta chain. Its antigen is undetermined. Germline V CDR1 and CDR2: SGHRS, YFSETQ. The CDR3 consists of 16 residues. V shed 2 bases and J 7 bases; nucleotides not matched to a gene: 8. This sample was taken from a study of T cells after yellow fever vaccination. Study-wide results and limits: Though weaker, the secondary response peaked faster, on day 5 versus 15.

TCR cDNA, made by 5'RACE template switching, carried an added universal primer site and UMIs. Each CDR3 protein is one row after TCRdb ran MiXCR on the 5' RACE reads. Of over 300,000 distinct CDR3 sequences detected, roughly 6.8% appear once; the ten largest clones hold roughly a sixth. The rearrangement uses TRBV5-1 and TRBJ2-1, with 11 bases aligning to TRBD2. Sample: PBMCs, taken 45 days after the first yellow fever vaccination. The TCR comes from a man between 18 and 35 years old who received the YFV17D yellow fever vaccine. DNA for the CDR3: TGCGCCAGCAGCTTATGGCTAGCGGGGGGTGTGAATGAGCAGTTCTTC. Its translation is CASSLWLAGGVNEQFF.